This T cell receptor beta chain originates from a study of identifying expanded T cells in peripheral blood. The assay was immunoSEQ multiplex PCR, and TCRdb's table has in-frame clones only and misses some. The sample contains under 150,000 clones, around nine tenths of which appear only once. Study observations and caveats: About 1.2 clones differed between technical replicates, versus about 16 and 19 over time. Across healthy donors, higher total template counts meant significantly greater roughly 2-week count variance.

CDR1 MNHEY and CDR2 SMNVEV come from the germline V gene (reference sequence). This CDR3 has 16 residues. V gave up 5 bases and J gave up 1 base; unmatched junction bases: 7. This clone was observed once. Its antigen is not known. Healthy donors had no documented immune events, such as infections, while sampled. The chain combines TRBV27 with TRBJ1-2, with 10 bases aligning to TRBD1. What was sequenced was blood. This receptor was obtained from a person aged 18 to 70 in good health. The CDR3 spells CASSPLRDRGNYGYTF. In DNA, the CDR3 is TGTGCCAGCAGTCCTCTCCGGGACAGGGGTAACTATGGCTACACCTTC.